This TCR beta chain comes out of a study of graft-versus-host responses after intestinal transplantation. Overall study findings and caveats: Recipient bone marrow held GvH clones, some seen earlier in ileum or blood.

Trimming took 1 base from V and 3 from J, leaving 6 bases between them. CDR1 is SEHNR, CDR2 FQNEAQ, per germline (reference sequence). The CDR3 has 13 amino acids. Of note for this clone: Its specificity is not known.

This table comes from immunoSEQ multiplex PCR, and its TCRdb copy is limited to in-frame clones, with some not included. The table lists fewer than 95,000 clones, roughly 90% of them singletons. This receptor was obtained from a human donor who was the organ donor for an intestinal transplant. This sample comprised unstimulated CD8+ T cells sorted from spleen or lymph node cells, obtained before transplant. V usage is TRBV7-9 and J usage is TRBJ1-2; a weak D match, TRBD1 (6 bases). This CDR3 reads CASSLEGDYGYTF. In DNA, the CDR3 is TGTGCCAGCAGCTTAGAGGGGGACTATGGCTACACCTTC.